This T cell receptor beta chain was sequenced for a study of blood T cell repertoires in COVID-19. Study at large: There were acute and convalescent COVID-19 samples, and they came from the United States, Italy and Spain. Sources were T cells, B-cell-depleted T cells, or PBMCs; the material itself was cDNA or gDNA.

Clones were read by immunoSEQ multiplex PCR, and TCRdb kept only the in-frame ones, dropping some. The table includes 25,000 to 35,000 clones, nearly 90% detected once. Sequenced input: peripheral blood. The sequence derives from a human donor with acute or convalescent COVID-19. The donor label of this sample is uncertain.

This chain's CDR3 is CATSGTGTGIGNQPQHF. The CDR3 DNA reads TGTGCCACCAGTGGTACCGGGACAGGGATCGGCAATCAGCCCCAGCATTTT. This chain uses TRBV24-1 with TRBJ1-5; 9 bases are shared with TRBD1. Trimming took 5 bases from V and 2 from J; bases not matched to a gene: 9. The germline V gene has CDR1 KGHDR and CDR2 SFDVKD. The CDR3 is 17 amino acids.